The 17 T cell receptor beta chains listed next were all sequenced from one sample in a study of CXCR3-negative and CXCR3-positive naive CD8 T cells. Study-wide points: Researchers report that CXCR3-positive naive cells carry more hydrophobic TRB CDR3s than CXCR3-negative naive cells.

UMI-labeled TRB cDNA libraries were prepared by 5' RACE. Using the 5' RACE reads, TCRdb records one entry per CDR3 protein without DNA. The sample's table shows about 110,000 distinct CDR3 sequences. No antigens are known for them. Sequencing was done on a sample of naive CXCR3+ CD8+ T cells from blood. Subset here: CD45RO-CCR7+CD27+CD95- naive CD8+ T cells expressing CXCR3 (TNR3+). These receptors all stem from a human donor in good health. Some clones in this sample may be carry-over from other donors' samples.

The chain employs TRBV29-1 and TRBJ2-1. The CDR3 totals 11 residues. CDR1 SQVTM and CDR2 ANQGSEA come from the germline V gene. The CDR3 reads CSIPVLGEQFF.

The CDR3 spells CASSFGGGYGYTF. The chain joins TRBV12-3 or TRBV12-4 to TRBJ1-2. CDR3 length: 13 amino acids.

CDR3 protein: CASSPGTGTRETQYF. The rearrangement joins TRBV4-3 to TRBJ2-5; TCRdb calls TRBD1, which cannot be checked without DNA. This CDR3 is 15 amino acids long. The germline V gene encodes CDR1 LGHNA and CDR2 YSLEER.

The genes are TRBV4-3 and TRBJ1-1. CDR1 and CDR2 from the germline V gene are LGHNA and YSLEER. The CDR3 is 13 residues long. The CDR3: CASSQGRHAEAFF.

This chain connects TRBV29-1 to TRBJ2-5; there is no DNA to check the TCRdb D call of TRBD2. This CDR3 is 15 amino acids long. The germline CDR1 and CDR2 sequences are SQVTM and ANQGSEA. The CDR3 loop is CSAVLGLAIQETQYF.

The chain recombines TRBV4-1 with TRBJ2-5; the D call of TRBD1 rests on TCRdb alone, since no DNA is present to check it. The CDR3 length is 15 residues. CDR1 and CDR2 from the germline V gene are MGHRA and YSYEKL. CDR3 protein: CASSQDPGGQETQYF.

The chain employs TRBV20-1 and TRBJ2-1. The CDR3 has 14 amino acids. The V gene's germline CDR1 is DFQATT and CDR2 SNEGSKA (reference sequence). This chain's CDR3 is CSARALTSYNEQFF.

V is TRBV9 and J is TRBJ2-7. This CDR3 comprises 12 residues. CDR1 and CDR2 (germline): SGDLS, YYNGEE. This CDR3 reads CASSVGDYEQYF.

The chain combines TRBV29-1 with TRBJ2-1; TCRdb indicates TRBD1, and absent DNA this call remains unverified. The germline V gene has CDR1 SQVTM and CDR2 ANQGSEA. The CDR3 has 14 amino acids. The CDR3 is CSVLPGLSYNEQFF.

The CDR3 reads CASSQPRDHPTYEQYF. The chain carries TRBV4-2 and TRBJ2-7. This CDR3 is built from 16 residues. The germline CDR1 and CDR2 sequences are LGHNA and YNFKEQ.

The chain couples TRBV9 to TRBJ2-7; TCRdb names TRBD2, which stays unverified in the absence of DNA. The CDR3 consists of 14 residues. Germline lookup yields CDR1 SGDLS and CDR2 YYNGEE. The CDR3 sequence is CASSVEGASYEQYF.

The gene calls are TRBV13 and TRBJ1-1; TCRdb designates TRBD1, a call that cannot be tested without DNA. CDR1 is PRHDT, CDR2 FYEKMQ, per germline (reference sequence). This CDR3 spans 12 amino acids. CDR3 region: CASDRGGTEAFF.

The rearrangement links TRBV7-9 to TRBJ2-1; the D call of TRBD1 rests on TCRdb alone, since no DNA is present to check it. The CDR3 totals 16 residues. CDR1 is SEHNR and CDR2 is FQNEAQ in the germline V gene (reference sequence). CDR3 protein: CASSTSTGSSYNEQFF.

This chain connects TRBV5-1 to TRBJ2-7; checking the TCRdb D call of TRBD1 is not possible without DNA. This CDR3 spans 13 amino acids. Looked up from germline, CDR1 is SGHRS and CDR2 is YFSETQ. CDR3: CASSWVQGYEQYF.

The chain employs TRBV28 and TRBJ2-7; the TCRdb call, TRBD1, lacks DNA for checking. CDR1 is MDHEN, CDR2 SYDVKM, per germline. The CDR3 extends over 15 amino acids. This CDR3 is CASSSFPGQTYEQYF.

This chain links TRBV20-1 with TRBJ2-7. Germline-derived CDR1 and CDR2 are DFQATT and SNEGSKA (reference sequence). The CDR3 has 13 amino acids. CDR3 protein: CSARGRRNYEQYF.

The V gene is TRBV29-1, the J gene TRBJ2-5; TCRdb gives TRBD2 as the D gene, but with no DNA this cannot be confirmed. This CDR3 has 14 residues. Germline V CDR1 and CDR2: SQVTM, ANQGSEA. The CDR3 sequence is CSVVGRDSQETQYF.